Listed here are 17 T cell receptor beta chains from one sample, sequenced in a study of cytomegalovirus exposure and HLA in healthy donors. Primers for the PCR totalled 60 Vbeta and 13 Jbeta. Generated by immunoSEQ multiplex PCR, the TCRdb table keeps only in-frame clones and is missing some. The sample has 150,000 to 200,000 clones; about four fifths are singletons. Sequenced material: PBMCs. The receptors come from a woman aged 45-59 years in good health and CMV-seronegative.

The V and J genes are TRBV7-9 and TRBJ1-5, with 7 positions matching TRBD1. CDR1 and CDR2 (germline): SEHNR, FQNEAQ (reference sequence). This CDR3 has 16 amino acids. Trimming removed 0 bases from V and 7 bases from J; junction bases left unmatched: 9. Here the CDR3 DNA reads TGTGCCAGCAGCTTAGCATCGCCGGCAGGGGGGCAGCCCCAGCATTTT. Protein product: CASSLASPAGGQPQHF.

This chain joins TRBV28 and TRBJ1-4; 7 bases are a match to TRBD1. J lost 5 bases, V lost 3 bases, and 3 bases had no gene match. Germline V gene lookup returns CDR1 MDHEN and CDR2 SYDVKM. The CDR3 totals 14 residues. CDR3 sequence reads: CASSFLQGNEKLFF. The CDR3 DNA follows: TGTGCCAGCAGTTTCTTACAGGGGAATGAAAAACTGTTTTTT.

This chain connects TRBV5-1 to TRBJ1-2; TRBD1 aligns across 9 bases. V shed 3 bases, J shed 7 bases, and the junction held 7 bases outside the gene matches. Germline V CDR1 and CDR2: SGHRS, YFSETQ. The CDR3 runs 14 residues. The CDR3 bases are TGCGCCAGCAGCTCACCGGACAGGGGAAGTGGCTACACCTTC. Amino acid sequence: CASSSPDRGSGYTF.

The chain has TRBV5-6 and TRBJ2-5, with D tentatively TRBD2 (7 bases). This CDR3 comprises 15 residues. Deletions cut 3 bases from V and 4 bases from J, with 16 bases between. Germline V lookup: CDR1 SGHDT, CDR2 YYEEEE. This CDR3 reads CASSSSGTGAETQYF. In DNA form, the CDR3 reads TGTGCCAGCAGCTCCAGCGGGACGGGGGCAGAGACCCAGTACTTC. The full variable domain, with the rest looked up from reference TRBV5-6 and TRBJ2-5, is DAGVTQSPTHLIKTRGQQVTLRCSPKSGHDTVSWYQQALGQGPQFIFQYYEEEERQRGNFPDRFSGHQFPNYSSELNVNALLLGDSALYLCASSSSGTGAETQYFGPGTRLLVL.

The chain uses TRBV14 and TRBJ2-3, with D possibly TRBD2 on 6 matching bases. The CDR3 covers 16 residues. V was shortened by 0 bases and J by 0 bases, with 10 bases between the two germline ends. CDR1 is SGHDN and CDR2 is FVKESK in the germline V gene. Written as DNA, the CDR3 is TGTGCCAGCAGCCAAGAAGGCGGGGTGAGCACAGATACGCAGTATTTT. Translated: CASSQEGGVSTDTQYF.

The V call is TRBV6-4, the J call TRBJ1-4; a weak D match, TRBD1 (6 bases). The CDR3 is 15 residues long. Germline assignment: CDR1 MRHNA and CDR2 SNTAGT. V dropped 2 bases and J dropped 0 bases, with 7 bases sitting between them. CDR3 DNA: TGTGCCAGCAGTGACGCAGGGGCAACTAATGAAAAACTGTTTTTT. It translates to CASSDAGATNEKLFF.

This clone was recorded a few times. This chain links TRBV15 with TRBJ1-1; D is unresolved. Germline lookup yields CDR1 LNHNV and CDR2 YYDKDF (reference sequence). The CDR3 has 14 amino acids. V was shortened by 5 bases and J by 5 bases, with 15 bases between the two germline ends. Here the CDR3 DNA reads TGTGCCACCAGCTTTGCCGGGTTTCGGACTGAAGCTTTCTTT. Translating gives CATSFAGFRTEAFF.

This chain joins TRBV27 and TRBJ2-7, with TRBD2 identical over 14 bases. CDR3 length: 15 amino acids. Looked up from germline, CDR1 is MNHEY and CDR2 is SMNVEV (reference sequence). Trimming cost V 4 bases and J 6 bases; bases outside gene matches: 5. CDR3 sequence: CASSWGLAGVPEQYF. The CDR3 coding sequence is TGTGCCAGCAGTTGGGGACTAGCGGGAGTGCCCGAGCAGTACTTC.

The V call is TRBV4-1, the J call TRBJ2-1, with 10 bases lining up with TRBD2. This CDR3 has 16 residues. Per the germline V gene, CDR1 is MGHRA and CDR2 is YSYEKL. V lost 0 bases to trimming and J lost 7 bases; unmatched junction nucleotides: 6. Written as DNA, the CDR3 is TGCGCCAGCAGCCAAGATCTAACTAGCGGGAAGAATGAGCAGTTCTTC. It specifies CASSQDLTSGKNEQFF.

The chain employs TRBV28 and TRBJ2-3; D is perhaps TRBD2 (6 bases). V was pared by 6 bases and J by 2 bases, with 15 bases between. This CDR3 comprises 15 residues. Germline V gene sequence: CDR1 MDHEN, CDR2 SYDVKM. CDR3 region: CASRTRRTPTDTQYF. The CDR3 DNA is TGTGCCAGCAGGACTAGGAGAACACCCACAGATACGCAGTATTTT.

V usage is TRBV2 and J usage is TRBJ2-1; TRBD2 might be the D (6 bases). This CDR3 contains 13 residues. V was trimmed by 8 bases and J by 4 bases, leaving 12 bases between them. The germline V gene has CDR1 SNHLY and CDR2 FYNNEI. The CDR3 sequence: CASSGLPYNEQFF. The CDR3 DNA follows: TGTGCCAGCTCAGGACTACCTTACAATGAGCAGTTCTTC.

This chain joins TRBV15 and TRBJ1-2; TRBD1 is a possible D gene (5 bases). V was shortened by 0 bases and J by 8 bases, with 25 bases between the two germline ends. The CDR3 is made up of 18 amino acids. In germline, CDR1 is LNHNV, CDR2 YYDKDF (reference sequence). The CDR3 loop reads CATSRDRDGGRPPGGYTF. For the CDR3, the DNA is TGTGCCACCAGCAGAGATCGGGACGGGGGACGACCCCCGGGGGGCTACACCTTC.

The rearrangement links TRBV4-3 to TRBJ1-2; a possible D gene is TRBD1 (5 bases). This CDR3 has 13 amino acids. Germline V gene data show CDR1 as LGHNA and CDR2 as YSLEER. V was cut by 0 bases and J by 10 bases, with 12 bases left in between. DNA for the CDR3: TGCGCCAGCAGCCAAGAATGGGGACTTATCTACACCTTC. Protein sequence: CASSQEWGLIYTF.

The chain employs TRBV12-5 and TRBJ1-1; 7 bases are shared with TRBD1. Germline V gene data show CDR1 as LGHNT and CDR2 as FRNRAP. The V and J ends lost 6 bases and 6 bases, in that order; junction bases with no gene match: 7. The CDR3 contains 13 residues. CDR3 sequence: CASGPTGVPEAFF. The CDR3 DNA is TGTGCTAGTGGGCCAACAGGGGTCCCTGAAGCTTTCTTT.

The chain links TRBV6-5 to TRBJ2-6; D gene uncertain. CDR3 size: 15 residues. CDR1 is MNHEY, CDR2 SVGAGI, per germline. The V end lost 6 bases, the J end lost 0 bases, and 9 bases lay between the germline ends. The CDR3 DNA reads TGTGCCAGCAGCCCTGACAACTCTGGGGCCAACGTCCTGACTTTC. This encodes CASSPDNSGANVLTF.

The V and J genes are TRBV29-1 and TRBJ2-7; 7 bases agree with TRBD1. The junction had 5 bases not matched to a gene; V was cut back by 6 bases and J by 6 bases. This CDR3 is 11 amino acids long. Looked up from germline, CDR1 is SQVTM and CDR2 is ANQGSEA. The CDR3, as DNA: TGCAGCGTCTTGACAGGGTCCGAGCAGTACTTC. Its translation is CSVLTGSEQYF.

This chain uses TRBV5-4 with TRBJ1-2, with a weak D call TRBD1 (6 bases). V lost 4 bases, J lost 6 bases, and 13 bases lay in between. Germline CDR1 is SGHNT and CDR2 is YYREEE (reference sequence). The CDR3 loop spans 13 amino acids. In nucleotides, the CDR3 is TGTGCCAGCAGCAAACAGGGTACCCATGGCTACACCTTC. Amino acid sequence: CASSKQGTHGYTF.